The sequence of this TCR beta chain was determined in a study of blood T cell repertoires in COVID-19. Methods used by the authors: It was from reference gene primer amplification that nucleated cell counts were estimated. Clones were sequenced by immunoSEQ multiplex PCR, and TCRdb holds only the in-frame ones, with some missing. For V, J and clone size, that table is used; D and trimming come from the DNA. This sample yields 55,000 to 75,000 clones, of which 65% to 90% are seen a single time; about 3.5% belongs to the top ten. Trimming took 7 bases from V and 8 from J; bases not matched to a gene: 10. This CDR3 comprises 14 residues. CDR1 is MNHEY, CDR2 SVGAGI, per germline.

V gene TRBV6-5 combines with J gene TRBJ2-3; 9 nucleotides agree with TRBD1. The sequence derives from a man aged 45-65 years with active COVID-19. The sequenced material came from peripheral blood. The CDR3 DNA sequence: TGTGCCAGCATGTACCCGGGACAGGGAGGTACGCAGTATTTT. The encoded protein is CASMYPGQGGTQYF.